Shown below are 28 T cell receptor beta chains from a single sample sequenced in a study of T cells in Graves' hyperthyroidism and ophthalmopathy. Template material for amplifying TCR beta CDR3 regions consisted of RNA transcripts. TCR CDR3 regions were first amplified by RT-PCR with HTBI primers. TCRdb fed the multiplex PCR reads into MiXCR, producing one record per CDR3 protein. The repertoire consists of 500,000 or so distinct CDR3 sequences, with approximately 16% occurring once and the leading ten covering approximately 30%. The sample was blood. These receptors came from a woman in her 30s with Graves' ophthalmopathy.

This clonotype was seen many times. The chain employs TRBV20-1 and TRBJ2-7; TRBD2 matches at 9 bases. This CDR3 contains 11 residues. Trimming removed 7 bases from V and 5 bases from J; junction bases left unmatched: 3. CDR1 is DFQATT and CDR2 is SNEGSKA in the germline V gene (reference sequence). CDR3 sequence: CSGGLADEQYF. CDR3 sequence (DNA): TGCAGTGGGGGACTAGCAGACGAGCAGTACTTC.

There are many counts of this clonotype. The rearrangement links TRBV12-3 or TRBV12-4 to TRBJ1-5, with no clear D. The germline V and J ends were trimmed by 0 bases and 4 bases, with 7 bases remaining between them. The CDR3 length is 14 residues. The CDR3 DNA is TGTGCCAGCAGTTTAGCAGGACCTAATCAGCCCCAGCATTTT. Its protein product is CASSLAGPNQPQHF.

The table lists this clonotype with a few counts. The chain uses TRBV29-1 and TRBJ2-7; D may be TRBD2 (6 bases). V was pared by 4 bases and J by 7 bases, with 17 bases between. From germline, CDR1 is SQVTM and CDR2 ANQGSEA. CDR3 size: 13 residues. CDR3 loop: CSVATSPAGEQYF. CDR3 nucleotides: TGCAGCGTTGCTACCAGCCCCGCGGGGGAGCAGTACTTC.

This clonotype was detected a few times. The chain combines TRBV12-3 or TRBV12-4 with TRBJ2-3, with D possibly matching TRBD2 (6 bases). Trimming removed 8 bases at V and 6 bases at J, with 18 bases between. This CDR3 has 14 amino acids. CDR3 sequence reads: CASGSWGEGDTQYF. The CDR3 DNA reads TGTGCCAGCGGCAGTTGGGGGGAAGGGGATACGCAGTATTTT.

The chain carries TRBV12-3 or TRBV12-4 and TRBJ2-7, with D perhaps matching TRBD2 (5 bases). The V end lost 1 base, the J end lost 4 bases, and 14 bases lay between the germline ends. The CDR3 is 15 amino acids. The CDR3 spells CASSLESGLLYEQYF. CDR3 DNA: TGTGCCAGCAGTTTAGAGAGCGGACTTTTGTACGAGCAGTACTTC.

V gene TRBV6-2 or TRBV6-3 combines with J gene TRBJ2-7; no clear D gene. Germline V gene lookup returns CDR1 MNHEY and CDR2 SVGEGT. V was trimmed by 4 bases and J by 0 bases, leaving 10 bases between them. The CDR3 is 14 residues long. In DNA, the CDR3 is TGTGCCAGCAGTTTATCCGGTTACTCCTACGAGCAGTACTTC. The encoded protein is CASSLSGYSYEQYF.

This clonotype was counted a few times. CDR3 sequence reads: CASTQRVGNTIYF. The CDR3 bases are TGTGCCAGCACCCAGAGGGTTGGAAACACCATATATTTT. The rearrangement links TRBV12-3 or TRBV12-4 to TRBJ1-3; D remains unclear. Trimming shortened V by 7 bases and J by 3 bases, and 10 bases separated the two germline ends. The CDR3 is 13 amino acids.

To note about this clonotype: Being one base from a much bigger clone, this may be a read error. V is TRBV6-2 or TRBV6-3 and J is TRBJ2-7; no clear D. Trimming shortened V by 7 bases and J by 2 bases, and 18 bases separated the two germline ends. Germline V CDR1 and CDR2: MNHEY, SVGEGT. This CDR3 contains 15 residues. This chain's CDR3 is CASNRVRPGTYEQYF. Here the CDR3 DNA reads TGTGCCAGCAACCGAGTACGCCCAGGAACCTACGAGCAGTACTTC.

This chain links TRBV6-2 or TRBV6-3 with TRBJ1-3; 8 nucleotides line up with TRBD1. The CDR3 length is 17 residues. J was trimmed by 0 bases and V by 4 bases; bases with no gene match: 8. Germline V lookup: CDR1 MNHEY, CDR2 SVGEGT. DNA of the CDR3: TGTGCCAGCAGTTCCCGGACAGGGACTCACTCTGGAAACACCATATATTTT. Protein: CASSSRTGTHSGNTIYF.

Details on this clonotype: A much larger clonotype is one base distant, so this may be a read error. V usage is TRBV25-1 and J usage is TRBJ2-6; D is unclear. Trimming removed 1 base at V and 4 bases at J, with 8 bases between. The CDR3 sequence is 15 residues long. Germline lookup yields CDR1 MGHDK and CDR2 SYGVNS. The CDR3 sequence is CASSEFQPGANVLTF. The CDR3 coding sequence is TGTGCCAGCAGTGAATTCCAACCCGGGGCCAACGTCCTGACTTTC.

This clonotype was detected ten times or more. The V call is TRBV28, the J call TRBJ1-2; TRBD1 agrees at 10 bases. Germline values: CDR1 MDHEN, CDR2 SYDVKM. The CDR3 contains 16 residues. The junction had 7 bases not matched to a gene; V was cut back by 6 bases and J by 0 bases. For the CDR3, the DNA is TGTGCCAGCAGACAAGGGGACAGGGGAACTAACTATGGCTACACCTTC. It specifies CASRQGDRGTNYGYTF.

The chain has TRBV12-3 or TRBV12-4 and TRBJ1-2; possibly TRBD1 for D (5 bases). The CDR3 spans 19 residues. The germline V and J ends were trimmed by 3 bases and 7 bases, with 30 bases remaining between them. The DNA of the CDR3 is TGTGCCAGCAGTTTTGGTGTGTGGGGCAGGACGAAGCAACCGCCTGGCTACACCTTC. Translation gives CASSFGVWGRTKQPPGYTF.

Only a few counts were recorded for this clonotype. The chain has TRBV27 and TRBJ2-3, with D tentatively TRBD2 (5 bases). The germline V gene has CDR1 MNHEY and CDR2 SMNVEV (reference sequence). Deletions cut 8 bases from V and 7 bases from J, with 19 bases between. This CDR3 is built from 14 residues. Written as DNA, the CDR3 is TGTGCCAGCGCAAGAGGACTGAGCCCCAATACGCAGTATTTT. Its protein is CASARGLSPNTQYF.

This clonotype was detected ten times or more. The V and J genes are TRBV3-1 and TRBJ2-7; weak D call: TRBD1 (5 bases). Per the germline V gene, CDR1 is LGHDT and CDR2 is YNNKEL (reference sequence). V lost 5 bases, J lost 3 bases, and 11 bases lay in between. The CDR3 is 13 amino acids. The CDR3 sequence is CASSFRQFYEQYF. The CDR3 DNA reads as TGTGCCAGCAGCTTCCGACAGTTCTACGAGCAGTACTTC.

Ten or more counts support this clonotype. DNA of the CDR3: TGTGCCAGCAGCCTTAAGGGACAGGGGGATCAGCCCCAGCATTTT. Protein: CASSLKGQGDQPQHF. The rearrangement joins TRBV3-1 to TRBJ1-5, with 11 positions matching TRBD1. Germline V CDR1 and CDR2: LGHDT, YNNKEL (reference sequence). The V segment lost 4 bases and the J segment 5 bases; nucleotides outside the gene matches: 4. This CDR3 has 15 residues.

This clonotype appeared many times. The CDR3 is CSAPSTSGNLDEQFF. In nucleotides, the CDR3 is TGCAGTGCCCCGTCGACTAGCGGAAACCTCGATGAGCAGTTCTTC. This chain uses TRBV20-1 with TRBJ2-1, with TRBD2 identical over 9 bases. This CDR3 region has 15 residues. CDR1 is DFQATT and CDR2 is SNEGSKA in the germline V gene (reference sequence). Trimming cost V 6 bases and J 8 bases; bases outside gene matches: 14.

This clonotype occurred a few times. CDR3 in amino acids: CASSHPLDRRNTEAFF. The CDR3 DNA reads TGCGCCAGCAGCCATCCCTTGGACAGGCGGAACACTGAAGCTTTCTTT. This chain uses TRBV4-1 with TRBJ1-1, with 7 positions matching TRBD1. After removal of 3 bases from V and 1 base from J, the junction contained 8 bases not matched to a gene. From germline, CDR1 is MGHRA and CDR2 YSYEKL. The CDR3 is 16 residues long.

This clonotype has just a few counts. V is TRBV7-3 and J is TRBJ2-1; possibly TRBD1 for D (6 bases). The CDR3 has 14 residues. Germline V gene lookup returns CDR1 SGHTA and CDR2 FQGTGA. The V end lost 2 bases, the J end lost 7 bases, and 12 bases lay between the germline ends. CDR3 in DNA: TGTGCCAGCAGCTTATCCGGGACAAGAAATGAGCAGTTCTTC. Its translation is CASSLSGTRNEQFF.

This clonotype was picked up a small number of times. V is TRBV10-3 and J is TRBJ2-1; D may be TRBD2 (6 bases). Trimming removed 11 bases at V and 3 bases at J, with 14 bases between. Germline values: CDR1 ENHRY, CDR2 SYGVKD. This CDR3 spans 13 amino acids. As DNA, the CDR3 is TGTGCCGGCCGGGACTCCGACTACAATGAGCAGTTCTTC. Its translation is CAGRDSDYNEQFF.

CDR3 loop: CASSQIGDRYYEQYF. CDR3 nucleotides: TGTGCCAGCAGCCAAATCGGGGACAGATACTACGAGCAGTACTTC. The J gene is TRBJ2-7, the V gene TRBV14; 7 nucleotides line up with TRBD1. The CDR3 spans 15 residues. Losses at the gene ends were 2 bases for V and 3 bases for J; bases not matched to a gene: 7. Per the germline V gene, CDR1 is SGHDN and CDR2 is FVKESK.

The chain joins TRBV27 to TRBJ2-1; weak D call: TRBD2 (5 bases). This CDR3 region has 16 residues. The germline V and J ends were trimmed by 8 bases and 0 bases, with 17 bases remaining between them. The germline CDR1 and CDR2 sequences are MNHEY and SMNVEV (reference sequence). This CDR3 reads CASFRGAASSYNEQFF. The CDR3 nucleotides read TGTGCCAGCTTCCGGGGAGCGGCGAGCTCCTACAATGAGCAGTTCTTC.

Ten or more counts support this clonotype. The chain carries TRBV10-3 and TRBJ2-7, with TRBD2 as a possible D gene (6 bases). Germline V lookup: CDR1 ENHRY, CDR2 SYGVKD. This CDR3 comprises 15 residues. V dropped 2 bases and J dropped 2 bases, with 13 bases sitting between them. The CDR3 coding sequence is TGTGCCATCAGTGAGCCCGAAGGGAGGCCCTACGAGCAGTACTTC. It translates to CAISEPEGRPYEQYF.

This clonotype occurred a few times. The chain recombines TRBV7-8 with TRBJ2-2; 8 nucleotides agree with TRBD2. CDR3 length: 18 residues. V shed 2 bases and J 0 bases; nucleotides not matched to a gene: 8. Per the germline V gene, CDR1 is SGHVS and CDR2 is FQNEAQ. CDR3 loop: CASSLPGLDLANTGELFF. The CDR3 region has the DNA TGTGCCAGCAGCTTACCGGGACTAGACTTAGCGAACACCGGGGAGCTGTTTTTT.

This clonotype has more than one count but fewer than ten. The chain has TRBV30 and TRBJ2-4, with TRBD2 identical over 7 bases. The CDR3 sequence is 13 residues long. With V trimmed by 5 bases and J by 5 bases, 6 bases remained unmatched. The germline V gene encodes CDR1 GTSNPN and CDR2 SVGIG (reference sequence). Here the CDR3 reads CAWGGDRENIQYF. For the CDR3, the DNA is TGTGCCTGGGGGGGGGACCGAGAAAACATTCAGTACTTC.

There are many counts of this clonotype. The chain links TRBV14 to TRBJ2-1, with a possible D match to TRBD2 (6 bases). The CDR3 covers 16 residues. Between the trimmed V and J ends, which lost 2 bases and 8 bases, there was a span of 19 bases. CDR1 SGHDN and CDR2 FVKESK come from the germline V gene. The CDR3: CASSQFFGLRGHEQFF. The CDR3 coding sequence is TGTGCCAGCAGCCAATTTTTTGGACTACGGGGCCATGAGCAGTTCTTC.

In this sample, this clonotype turned up many times. The rearrangement uses TRBV12-3 or TRBV12-4 and TRBJ2-5, with 11 nucleotides matching TRBD1. The V segment lost 7 bases and the J segment 2 bases; nucleotides outside the gene matches: 12. This CDR3 has 17 residues. Here the CDR3 DNA reads TGTGCCAGCACCGGAGACCCGGGGACAGGGGGGCAAGAGACCCAGTACTTC. Translation: CASTGDPGTGGQETQYF.

Only a few counts were recorded for this clonotype. The chain carries TRBV20-1 and TRBJ2-2; TRBD2 aligns across 11 bases. There are 17 residues in the CDR3. From germline, CDR1 is DFQATT and CDR2 SNEGSKA (reference sequence). The junction had 10 bases not matched to a gene; V was cut back by 3 bases and J by 4 bases. The chain's CDR3 is CSASQYSGRAGTGELFF. The CDR3 bases are TGCAGTGCTAGCCAATATAGCGGGAGGGCGGGCACCGGGGAGCTGTTTTTT.

CDR3 DNA sequence: TGTGCCATCGCTCCCTATTACGACAGGGGGCGGACCGGGGAGCTGTTTTTT. Translated: CAIAPYYDRGRTGELFF. The chain employs TRBV6-2 or TRBV6-3 and TRBJ2-2; 10 nucleotides line up with TRBD1. This CDR3 is 17 amino acids long. V shed 10 bases and J 5 bases; nucleotides not matched to a gene: 16. Germline V gene lookup returns CDR1 MNHEY and CDR2 SVGEGT.